This TCR beta chain originates from a study of cytomegalovirus exposure and HLA in healthy donors. The study's findings and limits: Productive rates of about 87% or about 30% were seen for most TCR beta V segments in an earlier analysis.

Primers for the PCR totalled 60 Vbeta and 13 Jbeta. In the authors' workflow: As a later analysis found, there were 60 million to 90 million unique TCR beta chains, of which about 10 million were shared. Produced via immunoSEQ multiplex PCR; TCRdb's table is partial and in-frame only. V, J and clone size are taken as reported in that table, and D and trimming were inferred from the DNA itself. The sample has about 190,000 clones, 77% seen once. Germline-derived CDR1 and CDR2 are SGHNT and YYREEE (reference sequence). V lost 0 bases to trimming and J lost 1 base, with 5 bases between them. This CDR3 has 14 residues. Regarding this clone: Its target is unknown.

This receptor was obtained from a woman aged 25 to 39 in good health and CMV-seropositive. The gene calls are TRBV5-4 and TRBJ1-3; D gene ambiguous. Sequenced sample: PBMCs. As DNA, the CDR3 is TGTGCCAGCAGCTTGGAGAGTTCTGGAAACACCATATATTTT. It codes for CASSLESSGNTIYF.